These 27 T cell receptor beta chains were all obtained from the same sample, sequenced in a study of blood T cell repertoires in COVID-19. Clones were sequenced by immunoSEQ multiplex PCR, and TCRdb holds only the in-frame ones, with some missing. The table lists just over 650,000 clones, 75% to 90% of them singletons. The sequencing sample was made of peripheral blood. These receptors were collected from a woman aged 18-30 years with acute or convalescent COVID-19.

The chain couples TRBV19 to TRBJ2-2, with D perhaps TRBD1 (6 bases). The germline V gene has CDR1 LNHDA and CDR2 SQIVND (reference sequence). The CDR3 contains 17 residues. Trimming cost V 4 bases and J 2 bases, with 17 bases left between them. The CDR3 DNA reads TGTGCCAGTAGTACTGACAGGTTTTCTTTCAACACCGGGGAGCTGTTTTTT. Its translation is CASSTDRFSFNTGELFF.

This chain links TRBV4-1 with TRBJ1-2; 10 bases fit TRBD1. CDR1 and CDR2 from the germline V gene are MGHRA and YSYEKL. This CDR3 contains 18 residues. V shed 0 bases, J shed 2 bases, and the junction held 9 bases outside the gene matches. This CDR3 is CASSQDPGQGTINYGYTF. Written as DNA, the CDR3 is TGCGCCAGCAGCCAAGATCCGGGACAGGGGACGATCAACTATGGCTACACCTTC.

V is TRBV20-1 and J is TRBJ2-5; 8 bases map to TRBD2. Germline assignment: CDR1 DFQATT and CDR2 SNEGSKA (reference sequence). Trimming removed 3 bases from V and 5 bases from J; junction bases left unmatched: 5. CDR3 length: 13 amino acids. The CDR3 spells CSASRGGRETQYF. In DNA, the CDR3 is TGCAGTGCTAGTCGGGGGGGAAGGGAGACCCAGTACTTC.

The chain uses TRBV29-1 and TRBJ1-1; tentatively, D is TRBD1 (5 bases). Germline V CDR1 and CDR2: SQVTM, ANQGSEA. The CDR3 consists of 11 residues. V shed 3 bases and J shed 8 bases, with 10 bases lying between them. The chain's CDR3 is CSVDREGEAFF. CDR3 coding DNA: TGCAGCGTTGACAGGGAGGGGGAAGCTTTCTTT.

Note on this clone: The sample carries other DNA sequences with the same CDR3. This chain connects TRBV29-1 to TRBJ2-7; D gene unclear. V gave up 6 bases and J gave up 1 base, with 7 bases separating them. CDR1 is SQVTM, CDR2 ANQGSEA, per germline. CDR3 length equals 11 residues. CDR3 bases: TGCAGCGTCGAGGTGTCCTACGAGCAGTACTTC. It encodes CSVEVSYEQYF.

In its sample, this clone was seen once. The V and J genes are TRBV3-1 (or the pseudogene TRBV3-2) and TRBJ1-3; tentatively, D is TRBD1 (6 bases). V dropped 4 bases and J dropped 0 bases, with 13 bases sitting between them. This CDR3 has 16 residues. The germline V gene encodes CDR1 LGHDT and CDR2 YNNKEL (reference sequence). The CDR3 DNA reads as TGTGCCAGCAGCCGTAGAACAGGGAACTCTGGAAACACCATATATTTT. This encodes CASSRRTGNSGNTIYF.

The chain recombines TRBV12-3 or TRBV12-4 with TRBJ1-1; maybe TRBD1 (5 bases). The CDR3 runs 12 residues. V dropped 5 bases and J dropped 6 bases, with 10 bases sitting between them. The CDR3 bases are TGTGCCAGCAGTAAAACAGGAGCTGAAGCTTTCTTT. Its protein is CASSKTGAEAFF.

The J gene is TRBJ2-5, the V gene TRBV3-1 (or the pseudogene TRBV3-2), with 7 positions matching TRBD1. Germline-derived CDR1 and CDR2 are LGHDT and YNNKEL (reference sequence). CDR3 length: 16 amino acids. Trimming cost V 1 base and J 1 base; bases outside gene matches: 6. In DNA, the CDR3 is TGTGCCAGCAGCCAAGGAGTGGGACAGCCCCAAGAGACCCAGTACTTC. Amino acids: CASSQGVGQPQETQYF.

V gene TRBV13 combines with J gene TRBJ1-6; TRBD1 aligns across 10 bases. CDR3 length equals 17 residues. Trimming removed 4 bases from V and 7 bases from J; junction bases left unmatched: 10. Germline CDR1 is PRHDT and CDR2 is FYEKMQ (reference sequence). As DNA, the CDR3 is TGTGCCAGCAGCTCGGACAGGGGGGATTTAGGGAATTCACCCCTCCACTTT. Protein: CASSSDRGDLGNSPLHF.

This chain connects TRBV19 to TRBJ2-7; the match to TRBD1 covers 10 bases. This CDR3 region has 14 residues. V lost 5 bases to trimming and J lost 7 bases; unmatched junction nucleotides: 8. CDR1 and CDR2 (germline): LNHDA, SQIVND (reference sequence). The CDR3 DNA sequence: TGTGCCAGTAGTCCCCGACAGGGGGCAGGGGAGCAGTACTTC. It specifies CASSPRQGAGEQYF.

The chain has TRBV6-5 and TRBJ2-2, with 8 bases lining up with TRBD2. This CDR3 region has 15 residues. Trimming cost V 6 bases and J 1 base; bases outside gene matches: 4. Per the germline V gene, CDR1 is MNHEY and CDR2 is SVGAGI. The CDR3 DNA follows: TGTGCCAGCAGCTGGAGCGGGGGGAACACCGGGGAGCTGTTTTTT. Protein sequence: CASSWSGGNTGELFF.

The rearrangement links TRBV5-5 to TRBJ1-1; 9 nucleotides match TRBD1. The ends lost 4 bases at V and 4 bases at J; junction bases unmatched: 11. The CDR3 extends over 16 amino acids. Germline assignment: CDR1 SGHKS and CDR2 YYEKEE (reference sequence). Here the CDR3 DNA reads TGTGCCAGCAGCAGCCGGGACAGGGTAGGAGGCACTGAAGCTTTCTTT. Amino acids: CASSSRDRVGGTEAFF. Based on the CDR3 plus reference TRBV5-5 and TRBJ1-1, the full variable domain is DAGVTQSPTHLIKTRGQQVTLRCSPISGHKSVSWYQQVLGQGPQFIFQYYEKEERGRGNFPDRFSARQFPNYSSELNVNALLLGDSALYLCASSSRDRVGGTEAFFGQGTRLTVV.

This chain connects TRBV28 to TRBJ2-7; maybe TRBD1 (6 bases). Germline loops: CDR1 MDHEN, CDR2 SYDVKM. This CDR3 is built from 12 residues. Deletions cut 5 bases from V and 4 bases from J, with 9 bases between. The CDR3: CASSIQGYEQYF. CDR3 bases: TGTGCCAGCAGTATTCAGGGGTACGAGCAGTACTTC.

The chain uses TRBV21-1 and TRBJ1-2; the table calls TRBD1, which could not be checked here. TRBV21-1 is a listed pseudogene. The CDR3 sequence is 15 residues long. The DNA for the CDR3 is TGTGCCAGCAGCACACAGGTTAATAGATCGAATGGCTACACCTTC. Translation: CASSTQVNRSNGYTF.

The chain has TRBV6-2 or TRBV6-3 and TRBJ2-3; TRBD2 matches 10 bases. V gave up 6 bases and J gave up 2 bases; unmatched junction bases: 5. This CDR3 spans 15 amino acids. Germline assignment: CDR1 MNHEY and CDR2 SVGEGT. The CDR3 bases are TGTGCCAGCAGCCCTGGACTAGCGGACACAGATACGCAGTATTTT. It codes for CASSPGLADTDTQYF.

This clone was detected once. V is TRBV10-2 and J is TRBJ1-1; D is possibly TRBD1 (5 bases). Trimming removed 6 bases from V and 11 bases from J, with 13 bases in between. Germline-derived CDR1 and CDR2 are WSHSY and SAAADI. The CDR3 loop spans 11 amino acids. The chain's CDR3 is CASSLRDWAFF. As DNA, the CDR3 is TGCGCCAGCAGCCTCCGGGACTGGGCTTTCTTT.

The V gene is TRBV5-6, the J gene TRBJ1-6, with D unresolved. The CDR3 has 15 amino acids. The V and J ends lost 0 bases and 6 bases respectively, with 10 bases between them. The germline CDR1 and CDR2 sequences are SGHDT and YYEEEE. The CDR3 spells CASSLAATSNSPLHF. The CDR3 coding sequence is TGTGCCAGCAGCTTGGCCGCAACTTCTAATTCACCCCTCCACTTT.

The chain combines TRBV5-1 with TRBJ2-1, with 7 bases aligning to TRBD1. The CDR3 has 16 residues. The trim removed 4 bases at V and 1 base at J, leaving 8 bases unmatched. CDR1 is SGHRS and CDR2 is YFSETQ in the germline V gene. This CDR3 is CASSKTGISSYNEQFF. The CDR3 DNA reads TGCGCCAGCAGCAAGACAGGGATTAGTTCCTACAATGAGCAGTTCTTC.

In this sample, this clone turned up a few times. V is TRBV2 and J is TRBJ1-6; D is unresolved. V lost 4 bases and J 3 bases, leaving 13 bases between the germline ends. The CDR3 has 16 amino acids. From germline, CDR1 is SNHLY and CDR2 FYNNEI. The chain's CDR3 is CASSVGRVHYNSPLHF. For the CDR3, the DNA is TGTGCCAGCAGTGTTGGTCGCGTGCACTATAATTCACCCCTCCACTTT.

The chain carries TRBV7-9 and TRBJ1-5; D is possibly TRBD1 (5 bases). The CDR3 spans 14 residues. Between the trimmed V and J ends, which lost 1 base and 6 bases, there was a span of 10 bases. Germline values: CDR1 SEHNR, CDR2 FQNEAQ (reference sequence). The CDR3 spells CASSLGGTVQPQHF. Here the CDR3 DNA reads TGTGCCAGCAGCTTAGGCGGGACGGTTCAGCCCCAGCATTTT.

The gene calls are TRBV11-2 and TRBJ1-5; TRBD1 might be the D (5 bases). Germline V gene sequence: CDR1 SGHAT, CDR2 FQNNGV. V lost 5 bases and J 3 bases, leaving 14 bases between the germline ends. This CDR3 is built from 15 residues. CDR3 nucleotides: TGTGCCAGCAGCCCCTCGGGGGTCCTCAATCAGCCCCAGCATTTT. Protein: CASSPSGVLNQPQHF.

This chain joins TRBV10-2 and TRBJ2-1; D uncertain. Trimming cost V 4 bases and J 8 bases, with 9 bases left between them. Germline V gene data show CDR1 as WSHSY and CDR2 as SAAADI. This CDR3 has 12 residues. DNA of the CDR3: TGCGCCAGCAGTGGCCCCCACTATGAGCAGTTCTTC. Translated: CASSGPHYEQFF.

The chain is built from TRBV5-4 and TRBJ2-5; tentative D call: TRBD1 (5 bases). This CDR3 has 13 residues. Germline CDR1 SGHNT, CDR2 YYREEE (reference sequence). Trimming cost V 3 bases and J 3 bases, with 9 bases left between them. The CDR3 DNA is TGTGCCAGCAGCTCCGACAGAGAAGAGACCCAGTACTTC. It translates to CASSSDREETQYF. The full variable domain, its missing parts supplied by reference TRBV5-4 and TRBJ2-5, is ETGVTQSPTHLIKTRGQQVTLRCSSQSGHNTVSWYQQALGQGPQFIFQYYREEENGRGNFPPRFSGLQFPNYSSELNVNALELDDSALYLCASSSDREETQYFGPGTRLLVL.

The chain uses TRBV7-2 and TRBJ1-2; 8 nucleotides match TRBD1. The CDR3 has 16 amino acids. With 1 base clipped from V and 7 bases from J, the junction kept 11 bases outside the gene matches. Germline CDR1 SGHTA, CDR2 FQGNSA. The CDR3 sequence is CASSLERDRREGGYTF. The DNA of the CDR3 is TGTGCCAGCAGCTTAGAGCGGGACAGGAGGGAGGGTGGCTACACCTTC. The full variable domain, rest sourced from reference TRBV7-2 and TRBJ1-2, is GAGVSQSPSNKVTEKGKDVELRCDPISGHTALYWYRQSLGQGLEFLIYFQGNSAPDKSGLPSDRFSAERTGGSVSTLTIQRTQQEDSAVYLCASSLERDRREGGYTFGSGTRLTVV.

This chain connects TRBV5-6 to TRBJ1-5, with 8 nucleotides matching TRBD1. CDR1 is SGHDT and CDR2 is YYEEEE in the germline V gene. The junction had 7 bases not matched to a gene; V was cut back by 2 bases and J by 0 bases. This CDR3 region has 17 residues. The CDR3 DNA reads TGTGCCAGCAGCTTATGGCAGGGGGCATATAGCAATCAGCCCCAGCATTTT. This codes for CASSLWQGAYSNQPQHF.

V is TRBV2 and J is TRBJ2-1, with 8 bases matching TRBD2. The CDR3 runs to 14 residues. V was clipped by 3 bases and J by 8 bases; unmatched bases: 6. Germline-derived CDR1 and CDR2 are SNHLY and FYNNEI. In DNA form, the CDR3 reads TGTGCCAGCAGTGAGAACCCGGGAGGGGATGAGCAGTTCTTC. Translating it yields CASSENPGGDEQFF.

The V call is TRBV29-1, the J call TRBJ1-1; D unclear. Between the trimmed V and J ends, which lost 7 bases and 3 bases, there was a span of 12 bases. The CDR3 contains 12 residues. Germline-derived CDR1 and CDR2 are SQVTM and ANQGSEA. The DNA for the CDR3 is TGCAGCGCCGCGGGAGGTTACACTGAAGCTTTCTTT. Encoded protein: CSAAGGYTEAFF.